This T cell receptor beta chain was recorded in a study of T cell responses to AZD1222 COVID-19 vaccine. Some clones are missing from TCRdb's copy, which holds only in-frame ones; the method was immunoSEQ multiplex PCR. The repertoire holds tens of thousands of clones, with 85% as singletons. The CDR3 has 13 residues. V was pared by 8 bases and J by 1 base, with 14 bases between. CDR1 and CDR2 from the germline V gene are SQVTM and ANQGSEA. The chain employs TRBV29-1 and TRBJ1-1; no reliable D call. This material consisted of peripheral blood, taken 28 days after the second AZD1222 dose. The receptor was isolated from an adult who received the AZD1222 COVID-19 vaccine. In DNA form, the CDR3 reads TGCAGCTATAGTACACCGCCGAACACTGAAGCTTTCTTT. Residues: CSYSTPPNTEAFF. Based on the CDR3 plus reference TRBV29-1 and TRBJ1-1, the full variable domain is SAVISQKPSRDICQRGTSLTIQCQVDSQVTMMFWYRQQPGQSLTLIATANQGSEATYESGFVIDKFPISRPNLTFSTLTVSNMSPEDSSIYLCSYSTPPNTEAFFGQGTRLTVV.